These T cell receptor beta chains were read from a single sample in a study of identical twins. TCRdb processed the 5' RACE reads anew with MiXCR; each CDR3 protein has one entry. Among roughly 1.6 million distinct CDR3 sequences listed, more than 30% were seen once. Sequenced material: cord blood. Receptor source: a newborn girl in good health. CDR3s include the opening cysteine and the closing phenylalanine or tryptophan. Each record gives: D gene, CDR3 length, J gene, V gene, clone size, CDR3 protein, CDR3 DNA. A D gene is named only where the DNA matches it firmly. The size field is filled for only some rows; it gives once, few, many or a size class.

-	13	TRBJ1-3	TRBV10-1	-	CARDGRSGNTIYF	TGCGCCAGGGACGGGAGATCTGGAAACACCATATATTTT
-	14	TRBJ1-1	TRBV5-1	-	CASRRTGRTTEAFF	TGCGCCAGCCGTAGAACAGGGAGGACCACTGAAGCTTTCTTT
-	15	TRBJ2-1	TRBV9	-	CASSPDHVSYNEQFF	TGTGCCAGCAGCCCCGACCACGTCTCCTACAATGAGCAGTTCTTC
-	19	TRBJ2-6	TRBV6-1	-	CASSLLKGRGSSGANVLTF	TGTGCCAGCAGTCTTTTAAAGGGGCGAGGGAGCTCTGGGGCCAACGTCCTGACTTTC
-	14	TRBJ2-7	TRBV27	many	CASSPRQASYEQYF	TGTGCCAGCAGTCCCCGACAGGCCTCCTACGAGCAGTACTTC
TRBD2	16	TRBJ2-3	TRBV20-1	many	CSAYSGGALFTDTQYF	TGCAGTGCTTATAGCGGGGGGGCATTATTCACAGATACGCAGTATTTT
TRBD2	15	TRBJ2-1	TRBV3-1	few	CASSQRLAVPNEQFF	TGTGCCAGCAGCCAAAGACTAGCGGTACCTAATGAGCAGTTCTTC
TRBD1	16	TRBJ1-1	TRBV4-2	-	CASSPRTGLMNTEAFF	TGTGCCAGCAGCCCCCGGACAGGCCTTATGAACACTGAAGCTTTCTTT
TRBD2	18	TRBJ2-3	TRBV20-1	-	CSASWRIGTSGSLHTQYF	TGCAGTGCCAGCTGGAGGATAGGGACTAGCGGGAGTCTTCATACGCAGTATTTT
-	13	TRBJ2-7	TRBV20-1	many	CSARVALSYEQYF	TGCAGTGCTAGAGTGGCTCTATCCTACGAGCAGTACTTC
-	15	TRBJ2-6	TRBV20-1	few	CSAPDGYSGANVLTF	TGCAGTGCTCCGGACGGGTACTCTGGGGCCAACGTCCTGACTTTC
-	15	TRBJ2-1	TRBV10-3	-	CAISESLTSSNEQFF	TGTGCCATCAGTGAGTCGTTAACGTCCAGCAATGAGCAGTTCTTC
TRBD2	18	TRBJ2-3	TRBV5-1	-	CASSFPGLAGGQKDTQYF	TGCGCCAGCAGCTTCCCGGGACTAGCGGGGGGGCAGAAAGATACGCAGTATTTT
-	12	TRBJ2-1	TRBV2	few	CASSERDGWQFF	TGTGCCAGCAGTGAACGGGACGGTTGGCAGTTCTTC
TRBD2	15	TRBJ2-3	TRBV2	few	CASPKAGVGTDTQYF	TGTGCCAGTCCGAAAGCGGGGGTGGGCACAGATACGCAGTATTTT
-	13	TRBJ1-1	TRBV6-6	few	CASSYGGGPEAFF	TGTGCCAGCAGTTACGGGGGTGGCCCTGAAGCTTTCTTT
-	12	TRBJ2-5	TRBV18	once	CASSPDAETQHF	TGTGCCAGCTCACCAGACGCAGAGACCCAGCACTTC
-	14	TRBJ2-7	TRBV15	-	CATSPDGVFYEQYF	TGTGCCACCAGCCCAGACGGGGTCTTCTACGAGCAGTACTTC
TRBD2	16	TRBJ2-7	TRBV6-2/TRBV6-3	many	CASGKLAGELSYEQYF	TGTGCCAGCGGAAAACTAGCGGGGGAACTTTCCTACGAGCAGTACTTC
TRBD2	17	TRBJ2-1	TRBV20-1	-	CSARRIRTSGSVDEQFF	TGCAGTGCTAGGCGTATAAGAACTAGCGGGAGTGTCGATGAGCAGTTCTTC
TRBD2	14	TRBJ2-3	TRBV5-1	-	CASSSGLEADTQYF	TGCGCCAGCAGCTCCGGACTAGAGGCAGATACGCAGTATTTT
-	18	TRBJ2-6	TRBV2	-	CASSEIGDGFSGANVLTF	TGTGCCAGCAGTGAGATCGGGGACGGCTTCTCTGGGGCCAACGTCCTGACTTTC
-	13	TRBJ1-1	TRBV5-6	few	CASSPRRRTEAFF	TGTGCCAGCAGCCCCCGACGCCGCACTGAAGCTTTCTTT
-	16	TRBJ2-5	TRBV4-2	few	CASSQGALVGTETQYF	TGTGCCAGCAGCCAAGGAGCACTAGTCGGAACGGAGACCCAGTACTTC
-	14	TRBJ2-7	TRBV28	-	CASSLSQAAYEQYF	TGTGCCAGCAGTTTATCGCAGGCGGCCTACGAGCAGTACTTC
-	12	TRBJ2-7	TRBV29-1	many	CSVVSGGYEQYF	TGCAGCGTTGTTAGTGGGGGCTACGAGCAGTACTTC
TRBD2	14	TRBJ2-1	TRBV9	-	CASNIAGDTNEQFF	TGTGCCAGTAACATAGCGGGAGACACCAATGAGCAGTTCTTC
-	14	TRBJ2-5	TRBV6-1	few	CASSLRGLRQTQYF	TGTGCCAGCTCTTTAAGGGGCCTGAGACAGACCCAGTACTTC
-	15	TRBJ1-1	TRBV6-6	-	CASSYVGALNTEAFF	TGTGCCAGCAGTTACGTGGGGGCGCTGAACACTGAAGCTTTCTTT
TRBD2	16	TRBJ2-7	TRBV4-1	few	CASSQSLAGGTYEQYF	TGCGCCAGCAGCCAATCTTTAGCGGGGGGGACCTACGAGCAGTACTTC
TRBD2	15	TRBJ2-7	TRBV7-2	many	CASSRTSGRIYEQYF	TGTGCCAGCAGCCGTACTAGCGGGAGAATCTACGAGCAGTACTTC
-	14	TRBJ2-3	TRBV10-2	few	CASRGGLSTDTQYF	TGCGCCAGCAGAGGGGGGTTATCCACAGATACGCAGTATTTT
-	14	TRBJ2-3	TRBV12-5	few	CASGLQTSTDTQYF	TGTGCTAGTGGTCTCCAGACTAGCACAGATACGCAGTATTTT
-	14	TRBJ2-3	TRBV7-8	-	CASSLEVRTDTQYF	TGTGCCAGCAGCTTGGAGGTGCGCACAGATACGCAGTATTTT
TRBD1	14	TRBJ2-7	TRBV19	few	CASRDRVSSYEQYF	TGTGCCAGTCGAGACAGGGTGAGCTCCTACGAGCAGTACTTC
-	12	TRBJ1-2	TRBV29-1	few	CSVAGNEGGYTF	TGCAGCGTTGCGGGGAATGAGGGTGGCTACACCTTC
-	15	TRBJ1-2	TRBV29-1	-	CSVALRDLANYGYTF	TGCAGCGTTGCCCTCCGGGACCTAGCTAACTATGGCTACACCTTC
-	15	TRBJ2-1	TRBV20-1	few	CSATYSGIAYNEQFF	TGCAGTGCAACCTATAGCGGAATAGCCTACAATGAGCAGTTCTTC
-	14	TRBJ2-5	TRBV20-1	-	CSAQTSLTRAAQYF	TGCAGTGCCCAGACCTCTCTCACTCGCGCCGCCCAGTACTTC
-	15	TRBJ2-5	TRBV10-2	once	CASSLTGTHQGTQYF	TGCGCCAGCAGCTTAACCGGGACTCATCAAGGGACCCAGTACTTC
TRBD2	15	TRBJ2-7	TRBV7-9	once	CASSSLLAGGDEQYF	TGTGCCAGCAGCTCCCTACTAGCGGGAGGCGACGAGCAGTACTTC
TRBD2	18	TRBJ2-3	TRBV28	few	CASTLRTSASGLLDTQYF	TGTGCCAGCACCTTACGGACGTCGGCTAGCGGGCTGCTAGATACGCAGTATTTT
-	17	TRBJ2-4	TRBV6-6	many	CASSKYSGALAKNIQYF	TGTGCCAGCAGTAAATATAGCGGCGCTTTAGCCAAAAACATTCAGTACTTC
-	15	TRBJ2-7	TRBV4-1	few	CASSQDIAGLYEQYF	TGCGCCAGCAGCCAAGACATTGCGGGGCTCTACGAGCAGTACTTC
TRBD2	15	TRBJ2-2	TRBV29-1	few	CSVDLAGRGTGELFF	TGCAGCGTTGATCTAGCGGGGCGCGGAACCGGGGAGCTGTTTTTT
TRBD1	15	TRBJ1-5	TRBV7-2	-	CASSLAPGQGQPQHF	TGTGCCAGCAGCTTAGCGCCGGGACAGGGTCAGCCCCAGCATTTT
-	10	TRBJ1-1	TRBV29-1	-	CSVRGPEAFF	TGCAGCGTCCGGGGACCTGAAGCTTTCTTT
-	15	TRBJ2-2	TRBV6-2/TRBV6-3	-	CASSYSRPGTGELFF	TGTGCCAGCAGTTACTCCCGGCCTGGCACCGGGGAGCTGTTTTTT
-	13	TRBJ2-3	TRBV6-8	few	CASSLPAVQPQYF	TGTGCCAGCAGCCTCCCGGCTGTTCAGCCCCAGTATTTT
-	13	TRBJ2-7	TRBV7-2	many	CASSLVVSYEQYF	TGTGCCAGCAGCTTAGTAGTCAGCTACGAGCAGTACTTC
-	16	TRBJ1-6	TRBV20-1	-	CSARFGATSYNSPLHF	TGCAGTGCTCGTTTTGGAGCTACCTCCTATAATTCACCCCTCCACTTT